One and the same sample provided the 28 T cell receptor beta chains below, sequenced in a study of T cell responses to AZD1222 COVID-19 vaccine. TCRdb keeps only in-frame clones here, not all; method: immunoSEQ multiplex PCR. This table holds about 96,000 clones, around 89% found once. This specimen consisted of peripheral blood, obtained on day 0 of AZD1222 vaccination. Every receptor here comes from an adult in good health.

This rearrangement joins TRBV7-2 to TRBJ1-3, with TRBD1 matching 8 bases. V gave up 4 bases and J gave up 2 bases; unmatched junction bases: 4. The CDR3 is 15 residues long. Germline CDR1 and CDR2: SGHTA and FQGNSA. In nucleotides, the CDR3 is TGTGCCAGCAGCTGGGGACAGGCTACTGGAAACACCATATATTTT. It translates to CASSWGQATGNTIYF.

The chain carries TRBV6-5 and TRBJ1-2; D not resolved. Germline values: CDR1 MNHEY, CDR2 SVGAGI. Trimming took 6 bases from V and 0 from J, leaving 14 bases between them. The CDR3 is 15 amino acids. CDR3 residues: CASRVGTPANYGYTF. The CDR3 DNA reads TGTGCCAGCAGGGTCGGAACCCCAGCTAACTATGGCTACACCTTC.

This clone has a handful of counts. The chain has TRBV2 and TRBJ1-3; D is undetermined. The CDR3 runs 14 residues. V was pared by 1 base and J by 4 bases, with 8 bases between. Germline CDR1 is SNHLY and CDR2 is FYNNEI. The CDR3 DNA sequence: TGTGCCAGCAGTGAAGAAGGTCGCGGAAACACCATATATTTT. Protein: CASSEEGRGNTIYF. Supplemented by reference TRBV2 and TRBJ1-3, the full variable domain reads EPEVTQTPSHQVTQMGQEVILRCVPISNHLYFYWYRQILGQKVEFLVSFYNNEISEKSEIFDDQFSVERPDGSNFTLKIRSTKLEDSAMYFCASSEEGRGNTIYFGEGSWLTVV.

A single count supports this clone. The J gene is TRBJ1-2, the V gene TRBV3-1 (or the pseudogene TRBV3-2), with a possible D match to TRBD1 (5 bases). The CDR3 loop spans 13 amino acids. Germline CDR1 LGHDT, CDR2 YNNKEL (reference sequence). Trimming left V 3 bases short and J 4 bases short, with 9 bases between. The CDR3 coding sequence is TGTGCCAGCAGCCAGAACAGGATCTATGGCTACACCTTC. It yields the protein CASSQNRIYGYTF.

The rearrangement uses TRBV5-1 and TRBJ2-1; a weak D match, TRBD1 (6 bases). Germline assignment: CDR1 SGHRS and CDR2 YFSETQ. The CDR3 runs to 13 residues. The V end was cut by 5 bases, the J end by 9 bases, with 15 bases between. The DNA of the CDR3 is TGCGCCAGCAGTCACAGGGCCTCAGGTGAGCAGTTCTTC. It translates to CASSHRASGEQFF.

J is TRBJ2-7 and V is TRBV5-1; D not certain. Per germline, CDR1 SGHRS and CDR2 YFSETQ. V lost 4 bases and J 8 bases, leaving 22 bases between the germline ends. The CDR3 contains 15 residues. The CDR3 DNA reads TGCGCCAGCAGCCGAACCGATCTAATCGACCCTCAGCAGTACTTC. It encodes CASSRTDLIDPQQYF.

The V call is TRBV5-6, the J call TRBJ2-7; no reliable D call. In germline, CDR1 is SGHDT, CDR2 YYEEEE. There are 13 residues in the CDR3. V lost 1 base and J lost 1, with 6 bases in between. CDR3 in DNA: TGTGCCAGCAGCTTGTACCGTTCCTACGAGCAGTACTTC. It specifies CASSLYRSYEQYF.

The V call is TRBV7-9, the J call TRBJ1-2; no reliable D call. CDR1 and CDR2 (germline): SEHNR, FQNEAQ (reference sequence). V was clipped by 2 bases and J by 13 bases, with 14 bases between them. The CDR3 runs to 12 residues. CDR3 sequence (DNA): TGTGCCAGCAGCTTAAGTCCGAGTAGCAGCACCTTC. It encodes CASSLSPSSSTF.

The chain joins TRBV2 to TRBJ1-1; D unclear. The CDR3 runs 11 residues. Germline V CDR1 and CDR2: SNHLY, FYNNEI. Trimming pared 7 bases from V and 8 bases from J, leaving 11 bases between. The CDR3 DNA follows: TGTGCCAGCATCTATTTTACAGAAGCTTTCTTT. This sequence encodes CASIYFTEAFF.

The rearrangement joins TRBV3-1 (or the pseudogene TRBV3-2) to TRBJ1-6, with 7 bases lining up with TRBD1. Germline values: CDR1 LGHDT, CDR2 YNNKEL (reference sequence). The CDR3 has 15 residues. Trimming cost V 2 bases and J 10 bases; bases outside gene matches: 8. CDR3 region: CASSQIARGESPLHF. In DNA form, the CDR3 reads TGTGCCAGCAGCCAAATTGCCAGGGGGGAATCACCCCTCCACTTT.

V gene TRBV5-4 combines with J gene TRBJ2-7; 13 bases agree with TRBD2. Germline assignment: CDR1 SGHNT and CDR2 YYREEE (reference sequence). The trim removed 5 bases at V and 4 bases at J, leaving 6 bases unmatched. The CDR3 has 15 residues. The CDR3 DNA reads TGTGCCAGCAGGCCGGGACTAGCGGGGCAATACGAGCAGTACTTC. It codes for CASRPGLAGQYEQYF. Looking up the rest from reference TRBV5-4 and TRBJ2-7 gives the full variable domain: ETGVTQSPTHLIKTRGQQVTLRCSSQSGHNTVSWYQQALGQGPQFIFQYYREEENGRGNFPPRFSGLQFPNYSSELNVNALELDDSALYLCASRPGLAGQYEQYFGPGTRLTVT.

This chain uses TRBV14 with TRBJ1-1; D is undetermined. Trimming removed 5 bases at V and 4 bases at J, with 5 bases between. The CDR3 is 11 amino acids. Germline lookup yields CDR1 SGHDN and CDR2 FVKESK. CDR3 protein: CASSRATEAFF. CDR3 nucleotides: TGTGCCAGCAGCAGGGCCACTGAAGCTTTCTTT.

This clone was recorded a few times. CDR3 amino acids: CASSTWTSGGETQYF. CDR3 DNA sequence: TGTGCCAGCAGCACCTGGACTAGCGGGGGAGAGACCCAGTACTTC. The V and J genes are TRBV7-2 and TRBJ2-5; 13 bases are a match to TRBD2. Germline assignment: CDR1 SGHTA and CDR2 FQGNSA. The V and J ends lost 5 bases and 4 bases, in that order; junction bases with no gene match: 4. The CDR3 sequence is 15 residues long.

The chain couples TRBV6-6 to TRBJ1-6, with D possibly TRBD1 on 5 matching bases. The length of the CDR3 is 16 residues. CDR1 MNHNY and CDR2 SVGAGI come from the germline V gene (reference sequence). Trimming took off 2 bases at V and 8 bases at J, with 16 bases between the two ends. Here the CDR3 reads CASSYRLSRGDSPLHF. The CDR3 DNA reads TGTGCCAGCAGTTACCGATTGAGCCGGGGGGATTCACCCCTCCACTTT.

The CDR3 is CASSTTGDWFFSYEQYF. In DNA form, the CDR3 reads TGTGCCAGCAGCACTACAGGGGACTGGTTTTTTTCCTACGAGCAGTACTTC. The chain joins TRBV5-8 to TRBJ2-7, with D possibly matching TRBD1 (7 bases). Germline V gene lookup returns CDR1 SGHTS and CDR2 YDEGEE. V was clipped by 4 bases and J by 1 base, with 21 bases between them. The length of the CDR3 is 17 residues.

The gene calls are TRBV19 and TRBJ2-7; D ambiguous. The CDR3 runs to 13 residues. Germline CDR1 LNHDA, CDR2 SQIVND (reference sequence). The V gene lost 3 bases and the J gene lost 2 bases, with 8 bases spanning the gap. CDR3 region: CASSMTFTYEQYF. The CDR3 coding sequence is TGTGCCAGTAGTATGACCTTTACCTACGAGCAGTACTTC.

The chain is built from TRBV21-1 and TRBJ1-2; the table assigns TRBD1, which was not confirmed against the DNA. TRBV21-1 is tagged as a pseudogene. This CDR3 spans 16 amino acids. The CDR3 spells CASSKTPRGTDYGYTF. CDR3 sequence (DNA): TGTGCCAGCAGCAAGACCCCAAGGGGAACGGACTATGGCTACACCTTC.

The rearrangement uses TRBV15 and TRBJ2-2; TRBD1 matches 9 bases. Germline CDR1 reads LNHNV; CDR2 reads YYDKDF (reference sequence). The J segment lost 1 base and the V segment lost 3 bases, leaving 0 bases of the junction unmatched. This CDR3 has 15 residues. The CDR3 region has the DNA TGTGCCACCAGCAGGGACAGGGGGAACACCGGGGAGCTGTTTTTT. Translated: CATSRDRGNTGELFF.

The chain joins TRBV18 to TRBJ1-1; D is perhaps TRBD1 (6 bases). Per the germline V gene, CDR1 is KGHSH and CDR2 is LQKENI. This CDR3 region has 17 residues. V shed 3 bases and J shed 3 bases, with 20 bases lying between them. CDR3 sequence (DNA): TGTGCCAGCTCACCCTGGAGTAGGGGGGGCCCGCACACTGAAGCTTTCTTT. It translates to CASSPWSRGGPHTEAFF. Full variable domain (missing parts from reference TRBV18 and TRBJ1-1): NAGVMQNPRHLVRRRGQEARLRCSPMKGHSHVYWYRQLPEEGLKFMVYLQKENIIDESGMPKERFSAEFPKEGPSILRIQQVVRGDSAAYFCASSPWSRGGPHTEAFFGQGTRLTVV.

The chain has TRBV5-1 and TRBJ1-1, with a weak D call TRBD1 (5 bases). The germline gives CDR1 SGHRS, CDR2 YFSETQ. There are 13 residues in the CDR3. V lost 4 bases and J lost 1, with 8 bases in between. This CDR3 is CASSDSGNTEAFF. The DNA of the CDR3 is TGCGCCAGCAGCGACAGCGGGAACACTGAAGCTTTCTTT.

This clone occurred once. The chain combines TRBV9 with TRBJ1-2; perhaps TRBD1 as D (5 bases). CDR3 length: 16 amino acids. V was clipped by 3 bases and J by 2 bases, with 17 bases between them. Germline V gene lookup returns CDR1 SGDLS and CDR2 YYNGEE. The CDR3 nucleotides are TGTGCCAGCAGCGCCCGGGACCGAATCTTGAACTATGGCTACACCTTC. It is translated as CASSARDRILNYGYTF.

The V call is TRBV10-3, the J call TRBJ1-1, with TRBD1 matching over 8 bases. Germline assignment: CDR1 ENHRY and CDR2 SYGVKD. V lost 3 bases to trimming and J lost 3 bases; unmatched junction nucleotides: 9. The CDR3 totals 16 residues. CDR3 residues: CAISETGGSGYTEAFF. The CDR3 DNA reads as TGTGCCATCAGTGAAACAGGGGGTTCTGGGTACACTGAAGCTTTCTTT.

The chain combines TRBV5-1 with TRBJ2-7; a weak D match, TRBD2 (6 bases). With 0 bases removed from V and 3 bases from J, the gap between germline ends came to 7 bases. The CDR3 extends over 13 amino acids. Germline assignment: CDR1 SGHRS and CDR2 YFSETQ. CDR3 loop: CASSLEAGYEQYF. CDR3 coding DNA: TGCGCCAGCAGCTTGGAAGCGGGCTACGAGCAGTACTTC.

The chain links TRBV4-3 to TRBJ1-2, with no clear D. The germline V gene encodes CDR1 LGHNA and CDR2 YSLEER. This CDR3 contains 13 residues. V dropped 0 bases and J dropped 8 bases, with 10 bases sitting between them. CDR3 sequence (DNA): TGCGCCAGCAGCCAAGATGGCTTCAGGGGCTACACCTTC. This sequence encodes CASSQDGFRGYTF.

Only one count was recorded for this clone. This chain's CDR3 is CSVLGQGNTEAFF. DNA of the CDR3: TGCAGCGTTTTGGGACAGGGGAACACTGAAGCTTTCTTT. The chain has TRBV29-1 and TRBJ1-1, with 9 positions matching TRBD1. V was clipped by 5 bases and J by 1 base; unmatched bases: 2. This CDR3 region has 13 residues. Germline V CDR1 and CDR2: SQVTM, ANQGSEA.

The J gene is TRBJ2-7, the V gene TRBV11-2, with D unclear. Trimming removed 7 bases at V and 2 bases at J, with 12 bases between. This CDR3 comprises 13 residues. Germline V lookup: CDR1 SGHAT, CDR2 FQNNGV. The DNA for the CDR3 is TGTGCCAGCACCCCCGTTTTAACCTACGAGCAGTACTTC. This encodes CASTPVLTYEQYF.

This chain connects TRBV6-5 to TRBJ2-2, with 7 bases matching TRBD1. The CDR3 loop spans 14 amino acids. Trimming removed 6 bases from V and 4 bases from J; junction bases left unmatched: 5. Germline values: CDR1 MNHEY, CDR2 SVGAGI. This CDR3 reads CASRETGRTGELFF. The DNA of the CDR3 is TGTGCCAGCAGGGAGACAGGGCGCACCGGGGAGCTGTTTTTT.

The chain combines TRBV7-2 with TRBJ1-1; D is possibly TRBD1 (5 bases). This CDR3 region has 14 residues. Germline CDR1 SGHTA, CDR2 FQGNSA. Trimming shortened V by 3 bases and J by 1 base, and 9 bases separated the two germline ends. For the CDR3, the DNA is TGTGCCAGCAGCTTCAGTCAGGGGAACACTGAAGCTTTCTTT. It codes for CASSFSQGNTEAFF.